The rows below give T cell receptor beta chains drawn from one sample of a study of cytomegalovirus exposure and HLA in healthy donors. Method: immunoSEQ multiplex PCR; TCRdb's copy keeps in-frame clones and lacks some. The data hold under 150,000 clones, with 80% observed a single time. The material sequenced was PBMCs. These receptor sequences come from a man aged 25 to 45 in good health and CMV-seronegative. CDR3s include the opening cysteine and the closing phenylalanine or tryptophan. The D gene is left open where the match is weak. Size tells how often a clone was seen (once, few, many) or the class of an expanded clone, and some rows leave it out.

V gene: TRBV27; clone size: few; D gene: TRBD1; J gene: TRBJ1-2; CDR3 DNA: TGTGCCAGCAGTTTATCGTGGACAGGGAATGGTGGCTACACCTTC; CDR3 protein: CASSLSWTGNGGYTF
V gene: TRBV4-2; clone size: .; D gene: .; J gene: TRBJ2-2; CDR3 DNA: TGTGCCAGCAGCCAAGAACCGAGGGGGTTTGTCGGGGAGCTGTTTTTT; CDR3 protein: CASSQEPRGFVGELFF
V gene: TRBV7-2; clone size: .; D gene: .; J gene: TRBJ2-4; CDR3 DNA: TGTGCCAGCAGCTCCCCAGGATTAGCCAAAAACATTCAGTACTTC; CDR3 protein: CASSSPGLAKNIQYF
V gene: TRBV6-5; clone size: few; D gene: TRBD1; J gene: TRBJ2-6; CDR3 DNA: TGTGCCAGCAGGGAACAGGGGTCTGGGGCCAACGTCCTGACTTTC; CDR3 protein: CASREQGSGANVLTF
V gene: TRBV2; clone size: .; D gene: TRBD2; J gene: TRBJ2-2; CDR3 DNA: TGTGCCAGCAGCGGGAGGCCAAACACCGGGGAGCTGTTTTTT; CDR3 protein: CASSGRPNTGELFF
V gene: TRBV10-3; clone size: few; D gene: TRBD1; J gene: TRBJ1-5; CDR3 DNA: TGTGCCATCAGTGAGTCGTGGGACAGGGTTGGACAGCCCCAGCATTTT; CDR3 protein: CAISESWDRVGQPQHF
V gene: TRBV6-5; clone size: .; D gene: .; J gene: TRBJ1-1; CDR3 DNA: TGTGCCAGCAGTTCCCCCCGGGGGGCATATGTCACTGAAGCTTTCTTT; CDR3 protein: CASSSPRGAYVTEAFF
V gene: TRBV19; clone size: .; D gene: TRBD1; J gene: TRBJ2-4; CDR3 DNA: TGTGCCAGTAGTGAAACAGGGGATGCCATTCAGTACTTC; CDR3 protein: CASSETGDAIQYF
V gene: TRBV6-5; clone size: .; D gene: TRBD2; J gene: TRBJ2-7; CDR3 DNA: TGTGCCAGCAGTTACGGTAGCGGGGACGAGCAGTACTTC; CDR3 protein: CASSYGSGDEQYF
V gene: TRBV30; clone size: .; D gene: TRBD2; J gene: TRBJ2-5; CDR3 DNA: TGTGCCTGGAGCCCGTATGGGAGGGCCTTCCAAGAGACCCAGTACTTC; CDR3 protein: CAWSPYGRAFQETQYF
V gene: TRBV4-1; clone size: once; D gene: TRBD1; J gene: TRBJ2-7; CDR3 DNA: TGCGCCAGCAGCCCCCCTAGGAGGACAGGGAGATCCTACGAGCAGTACTTC; CDR3 protein: CASSPPRRTGRSYEQYF
V gene: TRBV10-3; clone size: .; D gene: .; J gene: TRBJ2-5; CDR3 DNA: TGTGCCATCAGTGACAACTTCCAAGAGACCCAGTACTTC; CDR3 protein: CAISDNFQETQYF
V gene: TRBV5-4; clone size: .; D gene: TRBD1; J gene: TRBJ2-7; CDR3 DNA: TGTGCCAGCAGCTCCCACCGGGACAGTCCCTACGAGCAGTACTTC; CDR3 protein: CASSSHRDSPYEQYF
V gene: TRBV6-1; clone size: .; D gene: TRBD2; J gene: TRBJ2-1; CDR3 DNA: TGTGCCAGCAACCTAGCGGGAGGGCCGTTCGATGAGCAGTTCTTC; CDR3 protein: CASNLAGGPFDEQFF
V gene: TRBV7-9; clone size: .; D gene: TRBD1; J gene: TRBJ1-5; CDR3 DNA: TGTGCCAGCTCGAACAGGGGGCGCGCGCCCCAGCATTTT; CDR3 protein: CASSNRGRAPQHF
V gene: TRBV6-1; clone size: once; D gene: .; J gene: TRBJ2-1; CDR3 DNA: TGTGCCAGCAGTGGGCCCACCTTTTCGATGATGGAGCAGTTCTTC; CDR3 protein: CASSGPTFSMMEQFF
V gene: TRBV9; clone size: .; D gene: TRBD2; J gene: TRBJ2-7; CDR3 DNA: TGTGCCAGCAGCGTCGTAAGCTCGACTAGCGGGGGACCGTACGAGCAGTACTTC; CDR3 protein: CASSVVSSTSGGPYEQYF
V gene: TRBV4-1; clone size: few; D gene: .; J gene: TRBJ2-5; CDR3 DNA: TGCGCCAGCAGCCTGGGGAGGGGGGAAACCCAAGAGACCCAGTACTTC; CDR3 protein: CASSLGRGETQETQYF
V gene: TRBV2; clone size: .; D gene: TRBD2; J gene: TRBJ2-5; CDR3 DNA: TGTGCCAGCAGTCGTTTCCCCGGGGGGCGGGGGGACCCCCAGTACTTC; CDR3 protein: CASSRFPGGRGDPQYF
V gene: TRBV5-1; clone size: few; D gene: .; J gene: TRBJ1-2; CDR3 DNA: TGCGCCAGCAGCTTGGACAGGGATGGCTACACCTTC; CDR3 protein: CASSLDRDGYTF
V gene: TRBV28; clone size: .; D gene: TRBD1; J gene: TRBJ2-3; CDR3 DNA: TGTGCCAGCAGTTCGTGGACAGGGGGATTGACTAGCACAGATACGCAGTATTTT; CDR3 protein: CASSSWTGGLTSTDTQYF
V gene: TRBV6-1; clone size: .; D gene: TRBD1; J gene: TRBJ1-1; CDR3 DNA: TGTGCCACTACACCCGGGACAGTGAACACTGAAGCTTTCTTT; CDR3 protein: CATTPGTVNTEAFF
V gene: TRBV6-6; clone size: few; D gene: TRBD1; J gene: TRBJ1-2; CDR3 DNA: TGTGCCAGCAGTTCACAGGGGGCGGATGGCTACACCTTC; CDR3 protein: CASSSQGADGYTF
V gene: TRBV10-1; clone size: once; D gene: .; J gene: TRBJ1-5; CDR3 DNA: TGCGCCAGCAGTGAGGGGGGACAAGGCCAGAATCAGCCCCAGCATTTT; CDR3 protein: CASSEGGQGQNQPQHF
V gene: TRBV4-1; clone size: .; D gene: TRBD1; J gene: TRBJ1-4; CDR3 DNA: TGCGCCAGCAGCCAAACCGGGACAGGGCGCGAAAAACTGTTTTTT; CDR3 protein: CASSQTGTGREKLFF
V gene: TRBV5-1; clone size: .; D gene: .; J gene: TRBJ1-1; CDR3 DNA: TGCGCCAGCAGCCCCACAGGGTTCACTGAAGCTTTCTTT; CDR3 protein: CASSPTGFTEAFF
V gene: TRBV5-1; clone size: .; D gene: TRBD2; J gene: TRBJ2-7; CDR3 DNA: TGCGCCAGCAGCTTGGTTGCCCGGACTAGCGTCTACGAGCAGTACTTC; CDR3 protein: CASSLVARTSVYEQYF
V gene: TRBV28; clone size: .; D gene: .; J gene: TRBJ1-1; CDR3 DNA: TGTGCCAGCGGAGAAGGAGGGGTCAACCCTGAAGCTTTCTTT; CDR3 protein: CASGEGGVNPEAFF
V gene: TRBV19; clone size: .; D gene: .; J gene: TRBJ2-7; CDR3 DNA: TGTGCCAGTAGTGCCTTCGGGGGCTCCTACGAGCAGTACTTC; CDR3 protein: CASSAFGGSYEQYF
V gene: TRBV11-2; clone size: .; D gene: .; J gene: TRBJ2-5; CDR3 DNA: TGTGCCAGCAAGAGGGGGGGAGAAGAGACCCAGTACTTC; CDR3 protein: CASKRGGEETQYF
V gene: TRBV11-2; clone size: .; D gene: TRBD2; J gene: TRBJ2-1; CDR3 DNA: TGTGCCAGCAGCGGACTAGCGGGGGCCAAAAGCTCCTACAATGAGCAGTTCTTC; CDR3 protein: CASSGLAGAKSSYNEQFF
V gene: TRBV7-2; clone size: once; D gene: TRBD1; J gene: TRBJ2-5; CDR3 DNA: TGTGCCAGCAGCCTCCTTGGGACAGGGGGTGAGACCCAGTACTTC; CDR3 protein: CASSLLGTGGETQYF
V gene: TRBV29-1; clone size: .; D gene: TRBD2; J gene: TRBJ2-1; CDR3 DNA: TGCAGCGTCGCCACGGGGGGTTATGAGCAGTTCTTC; CDR3 protein: CSVATGGYEQFF
V gene: TRBV28; clone size: .; D gene: TRBD2; J gene: TRBJ2-5; CDR3 DNA: TGTGCCAGCAGTTTACATCTAGCGGGGTATAGAGAGACCCAGTACTTC; CDR3 protein: CASSLHLAGYRETQYF
V gene: TRBV29-1; clone size: .; D gene: TRBD1; J gene: TRBJ1-4; CDR3 DNA: TGCAGCGGAAGGACAGGGTCTAATGAAAAACTGTTTTTT; CDR3 protein: CSGRTGSNEKLFF
V gene: TRBV19; clone size: .; D gene: .; J gene: TRBJ1-1; CDR3 DNA: TGTGCCAGTAGTCCAAGACAGCAGGCGAACACTGAAGCTTTCTTT; CDR3 protein: CASSPRQQANTEAFF
V gene: TRBV28; clone size: .; D gene: .; J gene: TRBJ2-7; CDR3 DNA: TGTGCCAGCAGCCCCGCAAATGCCGGGACTGACCTTTACGAGCAGTACTTC; CDR3 protein: CASSPANAGTDLYEQYF
V gene: TRBV18; clone size: once; D gene: .; J gene: TRBJ2-7; CDR3 DNA: TGTGCCAGCTCACCGAATCGAAGAGGTTACGAGCAGTACTTC; CDR3 protein: CASSPNRRGYEQYF
V gene: TRBV27; clone size: .; D gene: TRBD1; J gene: TRBJ2-7; CDR3 DNA: TGTGCCAGCAGTATCCGGGACAGGGGGAGTGAGCAGTACTTC; CDR3 protein: CASSIRDRGSEQYF
V gene: TRBV18; clone size: .; D gene: TRBD1; J gene: TRBJ1-1; CDR3 DNA: TGTGCCAGCTCACTACAGGGGGTGAACACTGAAGCTTTCTTT; CDR3 protein: CASSLQGVNTEAFF